Listed below are T cell receptor beta chains from one sample, sequenced in a study of cytomegalovirus exposure and HLA in healthy donors. Method: immunoSEQ multiplex PCR; TCRdb's copy keeps in-frame clones and lacks some. The top ten clones hold roughly 3.1% of a sample with around 130,000 clones, roughly three quarters of them seen once. Specimen: PBMCs. The receptor set was obtained from a young man in good health and CMV-seronegative. Both conserved end residues are part of each CDR3. Each record gives: CDR3 length, clone size, V gene, D gene, J gene, CDR3 DNA, CDR3 protein. D genes are given only for firm matches. A row's size may be missing; if present it is once, few, many or a size class.

length: 12
size: NA
V: TRBV6-5
D: TRBD2
J: TRBJ2-5
DNA: TGTGCCTGCGGACTAGCGGGAGAGACCCAGTACTTC
CDR3: CACGLAGETQYF

length: 15
size: NA
V: TRBV21-1
D: NA
J: TRBJ2-5
DNA: TGTGCCAGCAGCACACTCGGGACAGACCAAGAGACCCAGTACTTC
CDR3: CASSTLGTDQETQYF

length: 13
size: few
V: TRBV7-3
D: NA
J: TRBJ2-1
DNA: TGTGCCAGCAGCTCCCACCCCGGACAGGAGCAGTTCTTC
CDR3: CASSSHPGQEQFF

length: 13
size: NA
V: TRBV5-6
D: NA
J: TRBJ2-3
DNA: TGTGCCAGCAGCCCACACAGCACAGATACGCAGTATTTT
CDR3: CASSPHSTDTQYF

length: 15
size: NA
V: TRBV28
D: TRBD1
J: TRBJ1-1
DNA: TGTGCCAGCAGTTCCGGGACAGCCACCAACACTGAAGCTTTCTTT
CDR3: CASSSGTATNTEAFF

length: 17
size: NA
V: TRBV5-1
D: TRBD2
J: TRBJ2-5
DNA: TGCGCCAGCAGCTTGGGGTCTGTAGCGGGGGGCAAAGAGACCCAGTACTTC
CDR3: CASSLGSVAGGKETQYF

length: 15
size: NA
V: TRBV6-5
D: TRBD1
J: TRBJ1-1
DNA: TGTGCCAGCAGTTACGGCACAAGAGGGGGCGGTGAAGCTTTCTTT
CDR3: CASSYGTRGGGEAFF

length: 13
size: NA
V: TRBV5-6
D: TRBD1
J: TRBJ2-3
DNA: TGTGCCAGCAGCTTTACAGGGGAAGATACGCAGTATTTT
CDR3: CASSFTGEDTQYF

length: 15
size: few
V: TRBV6-1
D: NA
J: TRBJ2-1
DNA: TGTGCCAGCAGTGAAGCGGGGGGCTCCTACAATGAGCAGTTCTTC
CDR3: CASSEAGGSYNEQFF

length: 13
size: NA
V: TRBV5-1
D: NA
J: TRBJ1-2
DNA: TGCGCCAGCAGCTTGTTACAGGCGGGAGGCTACACCTTC
CDR3: CASSLLQAGGYTF

length: 13
size: few
V: TRBV25-1
D: NA
J: TRBJ1-5
DNA: TGTGCCAGCAGTACAGGGAGGGAACAGCCCCAGCATTTT
CDR3: CASSTGREQPQHF

length: 14
size: NA
V: TRBV7-2
D: TRBD1
J: TRBJ1-2
DNA: TGTGCCAGCAGCTTAGTCGGACAGGGGGATGGCTACACCTTC
CDR3: CASSLVGQGDGYTF

length: 14
size: once
V: TRBV30
D: TRBD1
J: TRBJ1-4
DNA: TGTGCCTGGAGTGAAGGACAGGGTTTTGAAAAACTGTTTTTT
CDR3: CAWSEGQGFEKLFF

length: 18
size: NA
V: TRBV11-2
D: NA
J: TRBJ2-6
DNA: TGTGCCAGCAGCTACCGCGCAGGATCGTCCTCTGGGGCCAACGTCCTGACTTTC
CDR3: CASSYRAGSSSGANVLTF

length: 17
size: few
V: TRBV10-3
D: TRBD2
J: TRBJ2-1
DNA: TGTGCCATCAGTGACCTGCCGGGACTAGCGGCCAACAATGAGCAGTTCTTC
CDR3: CAISDLPGLAANNEQFF

length: 13
size: once
V: TRBV4-3
D: NA
J: TRBJ2-7
DNA: TGCGCCAGCAGCCCCCGGATGGCGGGCGAGCAGTACTTC
CDR3: CASSPRMAGEQYF

length: 15
size: NA
V: TRBV28
D: TRBD2
J: TRBJ2-7
DNA: TGTGCCAGCAGTGGAGCGGGGGCCAAACAATACGAGCAGTACTTC
CDR3: CASSGAGAKQYEQYF

length: 15
size: few
V: TRBV5-1
D: TRBD1
J: TRBJ2-1
DNA: TGCGCCAGCAGCTTGGCCTTACAGGGGGCCTATGAGCAGTTCTTC
CDR3: CASSLALQGAYEQFF

length: 18
size: NA
V: TRBV9
D: TRBD2
J: TRBJ2-1
DNA: TGTGCCAGCAGCGTAAGGACTAGCGGGAGGGGTGAAGGCGATGAGCAGTTCTTC
CDR3: CASSVRTSGRGEGDEQFF

length: 17
size: few
V: TRBV11-2
D: TRBD1
J: TRBJ2-1
DNA: TGTGCCAGCAGCTCAAAACGCCGGGACAGGGGGCGCAATGAGCAGTTCTTC
CDR3: CASSSKRRDRGRNEQFF

length: 15
size: few
V: TRBV4-1
D: TRBD1
J: TRBJ1-2
DNA: TGCGCCAGCAGCCCCTCACAGGGGGCGGACTATGGCTACACCTTC
CDR3: CASSPSQGADYGYTF

length: 15
size: NA
V: TRBV2
D: NA
J: TRBJ2-6
DNA: TGTGCCAGCAGTGGCGGGGAGGCTGGGGCCAACGTCCTGACTTTC
CDR3: CASSGGEAGANVLTF

length: 11
size: few
V: TRBV6-5
D: NA
J: TRBJ2-1
DNA: TGTGCCAGCTCCTTCAGCAATGAGCAGTTCTTC
CDR3: CASSFSNEQFF

length: 16
size: NA
V: TRBV4-1
D: TRBD2
J: TRBJ2-1
DNA: TGCGCCAGCAGCCAAGATCAGACTAGCGGGTTCTATGAGCAGTTCTTC
CDR3: CASSQDQTSGFYEQFF

length: 14
size: few
V: TRBV28
D: TRBD1
J: TRBJ1-5
DNA: TGTGCCAGCAGTCAGACAGGGACCAATCAGCCCCAGCATTTT
CDR3: CASSQTGTNQPQHF

length: 11
size: few
V: TRBV20-1
D: TRBD1
J: TRBJ1-1
DNA: TGCTTCGGACAGGGGTGGACTGAAGCTTTCTTT
CDR3: CFGQGWTEAFF